This TCR beta chain was profiled in a study of T cells in Graves' hyperthyroidism and ophthalmopathy. Whole-study results and caveats: Also found in blood were most expanded thyroid clonotypes above 0.001.

This clonotype was counted only a few times. Antigen: not known. Amplification of TCR beta CDR3 regions used RNA as the template. HTBI primers were employed in a first-round RT-PCR of the TCR CDR3. TCRdb passed the multiplex PCR reads through MiXCR, listing each CDR3 protein once. The data hold 250,000 to 300,000 distinct CDR3 sequences, with about an eighth observed a single time. The CDR3 has 16 amino acids. V was clipped by 1 base and J by 0 bases, with 10 bases between them. Germline V gene lookup returns CDR1 SGHVS and CDR2 FQNEAQ. Sequencing was carried out using blood. This chain joins TRBV7-8 and TRBJ1-3; the D gene is possibly TRBD1 (5 bases). The clonotype was recovered from a woman in her 30s with Graves' hyperthyroidism that later progressed to Graves' ophthalmopathy. The DNA for the CDR3 is TGTGCCAGCAGCTTAGACAGGTTATTCTCTGGAAACACCATATATTTT. Encoded protein: CASSLDRLFSGNTIYF.